Listed below are T cell receptor beta chains from one sample, sequenced in a study of blood T cell repertoires in COVID-19. Profiling relied on immunoSEQ multiplex PCR, and the TCRdb table lists in-frame clones only, not all of them. The sample includes 100,000 to 150,000 clones, 80% to 85% of them seen just once. Sequenced: peripheral blood. Receptor source: a woman aged 45-65 years with acute or convalescent COVID-19. CDR3s include the opening cysteine and the closing phenylalanine or tryptophan. A D gene is named only where the DNA matches it firmly. Size is stated for part of the rows, as once, few or many counts, or as a class when the clone is expanded.

>-|TRBJ2-1|-|TRBV9
TGTGCCAGCAGCCCCAGACCCACGGGAGTGTCATATGAGCAGTTCTTC
CASSPRPTGVSYEQFF
>-|TRBJ1-1|-|TRBV10-3
TGTGCCAACAGGAGGAACACTGAAGCTTTCTTT
CANRRNTEAFF
>few|TRBJ1-6|TRBD1|TRBV7-9
TGTGCCAGCAGCTCCTGGACAGGGGGTAATTCACCCCTCCACTTT
CASSSWTGGNSPLHF
>-|TRBJ1-2|-|TRBV3-1/TRBV3-2
TGTGCCAGCAGCCAATTTTACGACAGGTCGTGGGGAGTCTATGGCTACACCTTC
CASSQFYDRSWGVYGYTF
>once|TRBJ1-5|TRBD1|TRBV4-2
TGTGCCAGCAGCCAAGATATGACAGGGGAAAAGCCCCAGCATTTT
CASSQDMTGEKPQHF
>-|TRBJ2-3|-|TRBV28
TGTGCCAGCAGCTCGACAGGGACTGGCACAGATACGCAGTATTTT
CASSSTGTGTDTQYF
>-|TRBJ2-3|TRBD1|TRBV18
TGTGCCAGCTCACCGCAACGCGGACAGGGCACAGATACGCAGTATTTT
CASSPQRGQGTDTQYF
>many|TRBJ2-3|TRBD2|TRBV9
TGTGCCAGCAGCGCCTCGATGACTAGCGACAGCACAGATACGCAGTATTTT
CASSASMTSDSTDTQYF
>-|TRBJ1-1|TRBD1|TRBV7-3
TGTGCCAGCAGCTCGGGACAGTCGAACACTGAAGCTTTCTTT
CASSSGQSNTEAFF
>-|TRBJ2-3|TRBD2|TRBV20-1
TGCAGTGCTAGTGGTCCAGCGGGGGGGGTCACAGATACGCAGTATTTT
CSASGPAGGVTDTQYF
>-|TRBJ1-1|-|TRBV5-1
TGCGCCAGCAGCTTGGCCGGGACAACTGAAGCTTTCTTT
CASSLAGTTEAFF
>-|TRBJ1-2|-|TRBV5-1
TGCGCCAGCAGCCGTAGTGGCAGGGAAATAGACTATGGCTACACCTTC
CASSRSGREIDYGYTF
>-|TRBJ1-2|-|TRBV10-3
TGTGCCATCAGCGAGACGAGGTTCGGCTACACCTTC
CAISETRFGYTF
>once|TRBJ2-1|TRBD2|TRBV4-2
TGTGCCAGCAGCCAAGAACCCGGGAGGGCCGGAAATGAGCAGTTCTTC
CASSQEPGRAGNEQFF
>-|TRBJ1-1|-|TRBV3-1/TRBV3-2
TGTGCCAGCAAGTGGGCTTCCATGAACACTGAAGCTTTCTTT
CASKWASMNTEAFF
>-|TRBJ1-4|-|TRBV6-1
TGTGCCAGCAGTAGGGGACATTCTTCTAATGAAAAACTGTTTTTT
CASSRGHSSNEKLFF
>-|TRBJ1-2|TRBD1|TRBV4-1
TGCGCCAGCAGCCAAGGGACAGGGGGCTATGGCTACACCTTC
CASSQGTGGYGYTF
>-|TRBJ1-5|-|TRBV10-3
TGTGCCATCAGTGAGTCTCAGGGTAATCAGCCCCAGCATTTT
CAISESQGNQPQHF
>-|TRBJ2-3|-|TRBV7-3
TGTGCCAGCAGCTTAACGTTCGCAGATACGCAGTATTTT
CASSLTFADTQYF
>-|TRBJ1-4|TRBD1|TRBV2
TGTGCCAGCACCGGGGGGGACAGGGGAAATGAAAAACTGTTTTTT
CASTGGDRGNEKLFF
>-|TRBJ1-1|-|TRBV28
TGTGTCGTCGAAAGGGGGGGGCGCGGATTTACTGAAGCTTTCTTT
CVVERGGRGFTEAFF
>-|TRBJ2-3|-|TRBV5-4
TGTGCCAGCAGCCCCGGGTCTAGCGTTAGCACAGATACGCAGTATTTT
CASSPGSSVSTDTQYF
>-|TRBJ2-1|-|TRBV9
TGTGCCAGCAGCGTAGCTACGACCTGGAGGGATGAGCAGTTCTTC
CASSVATTWRDEQFF
>once|TRBJ2-5|TRBD2|TRBV28
TGTGCCAGCAGTTTAGGGGGTAGCGGGAGTCAAGGAGAGACCCAGTACTTC
CASSLGGSGSQGETQYF
>-|TRBJ1-5|TRBD1|TRBV6-6
TGTGCCACCCAGGGCAGGGGGCTTTCCCCACAGCATTTT
CATQGRGLSPQHF
>-|TRBJ1-5|-|TRBV27
TGTGCCAGCAGTCCCGACGGGCGGGGGCTGGGTCAGCCCCAGCATTTT
CASSPDGRGLGQPQHF
>-|TRBJ1-1|-|TRBV7-9
TGTGCCAGCAGCTCTAGCGACCCAGGGCTGTCTGAAGCTTTCTTT
CASSSSDPGLSEAFF
>-|TRBJ2-7|TRBD2|TRBV27
TGTGCCAGCAGTTTAACCACTAGCGGAGACTACGAGCAGTACTTC
CASSLTTSGDYEQYF
>once|TRBJ2-1|TRBD2|TRBV27
TGTGCCAGCAGTTGGGGGGGATCCGACAATGAGCAGTTCTTC
CASSWGGSDNEQFF
>-|TRBJ2-7|TRBD2|TRBV27
TGTGCCACCGCGTGGGGTAGCGGGACCTCCTACGAGCAGTACTTC
CATAWGSGTSYEQYF
>-|TRBJ2-3|-|TRBV29-1
TGCAGCGTTGAACGGGCTAGCAGGCCTAGCACAGATACGCAGTATTTT
CSVERASRPSTDTQYF
>-|TRBJ1-2|-|TRBV2
TGTGCCAGCAGTCCCGAACAGGGACATTATGGCTACACCTTC
CASSPEQGHYGYTF
>-|TRBJ1-6|-|TRBV6-5
TGTGCCAGCAGTCCAGGGTTCACCTATAATTCACCCCTCCACTTT
CASSPGFTYNSPLHF
>-|TRBJ2-2|TRBD2|TRBV19
TGTGCCAGTAGTATAATAGCGGGAGGTGGGACCGGGGAGCTGTTTTTT
CASSIIAGGGTGELFF
>once|TRBJ1-2|TRBD1|TRBV5-6
TGTGCCAGCAGACAGGGGGTGTTCTATGGCTACACCTTC
CASRQGVFYGYTF
>-|TRBJ2-7|TRBD2|TRBV6-5
TGTGCCAGCAGCTCCGGGACTAGCGGGATCTACGAGCAGTACTTC
CASSSGTSGIYEQYF
>-|TRBJ2-1|TRBD1|TRBV19
TGTGCCAGTAGACCCGGACAGGGGGCGGATAATAATGAGCAGTTCTTC
CASRPGQGADNNEQFF
>-|TRBJ2-3|TRBD1|TRBV5-1
TGCGCCAGCAGCATCGACAGGGGTGCAGATACGCAGTATTTT
CASSIDRGADTQYF
>-|TRBJ2-7|TRBD1|TRBV5-1
TGCGCCAGCAGCGTTCAGGGGGCTAGGGTTTACGAGCAGTACTTC
CASSVQGARVYEQYF
>once|TRBJ1-2|-|TRBV5-1
TGCGCCAGCAGCTCCACCCCAGAAATTACAGGGTTGGGAGGCTACACCTTC
CASSSTPEITGLGGYTF
>-|TRBJ2-1|TRBD1|TRBV19
TGTGCCAGTAGTATAGGGTCAGGGGGCTACAATGAGCAGTTCTTC
CASSIGSGGYNEQFF
>-|TRBJ2-1|TRBD2|TRBV2
TGTGCCAGCAGTGGAGAAGCGGGAAATGAGCAGTTCTTC
CASSGEAGNEQFF
>-|TRBJ1-5|-|TRBV7-6
TGTGCCAGCAGCCCCTACTCGGGTCAGCCCCAGCATTTT
CASSPYSGQPQHF
>-|TRBJ2-1|-|TRBV29-1
TGCAGCGTGTACCGGGACTTTAATGAGCAGTTCTTC
CSVYRDFNEQFF
>-|TRBJ2-7|TRBD2|TRBV10-3
TGTGCCATCATGACTAGCGGGGGCCCGCGCGAGCAGTACTTC
CAIMTSGGPREQYF
>-|TRBJ2-2|-|TRBV19
TGTGCCAGTGGTCGGGAGTGGAACACCGGGGAGCTGTTTTTT
CASGREWNTGELFF
>-|TRBJ1-2|-|TRBV29-1
TGCAGCGTTGAAGAGGGAGCTTATGGCTACACCTTC
CSVEEGAYGYTF
>-|TRBJ2-7|-|TRBV21-1
TGTGCCAGCAGTTCGGGACAGGGGAGCTACGAGCAGTACTTC
CASSSGQGSYEQYF
>once|TRBJ1-2|-|TRBV12-3/TRBV12-4
TGTGCCAGCAGTTTCCGCAGGGTAGGGGGCTACACCTTC
CASSFRRVGGYTF